These T cell receptor beta chains were read from a single sample in a study of T-cell memory formation after mild COVID-19. TCRdb fed the 5' RACE reads into MiXCR, producing one record per CDR3 protein. This table holds about 430,000 distinct CDR3 sequences, more than 20% found once. Sequencing was performed on PBMCs or a T cell subset sorted from them (not recorded which). The receptor source for this set is an adult woman who had mild COVID-19 (a few samples of this study predate the infection). Cell type and time point are not known. Both conserved end residues are part of each CDR3. Fields, in order: D gene, V gene, clone size, J gene, CDR3 protein, CDR3 DNA. A D gene is named only where the DNA matches it firmly. Not every row has a clone size; where given, it reads once, few, many or a size class.

d_gene: NA
v_gene: TRBV15
abundance: NA
j_gene: TRBJ1-2
CDR3aa: CATSSGWGEAEGYTF
CDR3nt: TGTGCCACCAGCAGTGGATGGGGAGAGGCCGAGGGCTACACCTTC

d_gene: NA
v_gene: TRBV6-2/TRBV6-3
abundance: few
j_gene: TRBJ2-1
CDR3aa: CASQRTGLYNEQFF
CDR3nt: TGTGCCAGCCAGAGAACAGGGTTATACAATGAGCAGTTCTTC

d_gene: TRBD1
v_gene: TRBV20-1
abundance: many
j_gene: TRBJ1-1
CDR3aa: CSARDFASGTGGTEAFF
CDR3nt: TGCAGTGCTAGAGATTTCGCATCAGGGACAGGGGGCACTGAAGCTTTCTTT

d_gene: TRBD1
v_gene: TRBV27
abundance: NA
j_gene: TRBJ1-6
CDR3aa: CASSPLPGTGSRRSYNSPLHF
CDR3nt: TGTGCCAGCAGTCCTCTTCCCGGGACAGGGAGTAGGCGCTCCTATAATTCACCCCTCCACTTT

d_gene: NA
v_gene: TRBV12-3/TRBV12-4
abundance: few
j_gene: TRBJ2-5
CDR3aa: CASSLPSGAGETQYF
CDR3nt: TGTGCCAGCAGCCTCCCTTCGGGGGCAGGAGAGACCCAGTACTTC

d_gene: NA
v_gene: TRBV11-3
abundance: few
j_gene: TRBJ2-1
CDR3aa: CASSTGPKVEQFF
CDR3nt: TGTGCCAGCAGCACGGGACCCAAGGTTGAGCAGTTCTTC

d_gene: NA
v_gene: TRBV27
abundance: few
j_gene: TRBJ2-7
CDR3aa: CASRTWRRLEQYF
CDR3nt: TGTGCCAGCAGGACGTGGAGGCGATTAGAGCAGTACTTC

d_gene: NA
v_gene: TRBV12-3/TRBV12-4
abundance: many
j_gene: TRBJ2-3
CDR3aa: CASSIIGAGKTDTQYF
CDR3nt: TGTGCCAGCAGTATTATTGGGGCCGGGAAGACAGATACGCAGTATTTT

d_gene: NA
v_gene: TRBV20-1
abundance: NA
j_gene: TRBJ1-6
CDR3aa: CSARDVGGNSPLHF
CDR3nt: TGCAGTGCTAGAGATGTCGGGGGAAATTCACCCCTCCACTTT

d_gene: TRBD1
v_gene: TRBV20-1
abundance: NA
j_gene: TRBJ1-4
CDR3aa: CSARDRQGFFGEKLFF
CDR3nt: TGCAGTGCTAGAGACCGACAGGGCTTCTTCGGTGAAAAACTGTTTTTT

d_gene: NA
v_gene: TRBV20-1
abundance: NA
j_gene: TRBJ1-1
CDR3aa: CSARDYETGSEAFF
CDR3nt: TGCAGTGCTAGAGATTACGAGACAGGTAGTGAAGCTTTCTTT

d_gene: TRBD1
v_gene: TRBV18
abundance: few
j_gene: TRBJ2-7
CDR3aa: CASSLGTGGLNEQYF
CDR3nt: TGTGCCAGCTCACTAGGGACAGGGGGCCTAAACGAGCAGTACTTC

d_gene: TRBD2
v_gene: TRBV6-1
abundance: NA
j_gene: TRBJ2-1
CDR3aa: CASSEARAGVGEQFF
CDR3nt: TGTGCCAGCAGTGAAGCTAGGGCGGGAGTGGGTGAGCAGTTCTTC

d_gene: NA
v_gene: TRBV4-1
abundance: NA
j_gene: TRBJ2-7
CDR3aa: CASSQEPVTSGEQYF
CDR3nt: TGCGCCAGCAGCCAAGAGCCCGTGACATCGGGGGAGCAGTACTTC

d_gene: NA
v_gene: TRBV7-9
abundance: NA
j_gene: TRBJ2-7
CDR3aa: CASSLLTGAHEQYF
CDR3nt: TGTGCCAGCAGCTTATTGACTGGGGCCCACGAGCAGTACTTC

d_gene: TRBD2
v_gene: TRBV4-2
abundance: NA
j_gene: TRBJ2-3
CDR3aa: CASSQEKAGRVTDTQYF
CDR3nt: TGTGCCAGCAGCCAAGAAAAGGCAGGGAGGGTCACAGATACGCAGTATTTT

d_gene: NA
v_gene: TRBV12-3/TRBV12-4
abundance: NA
j_gene: TRBJ2-2
CDR3aa: CASSRRETGELFF
CDR3nt: TGTGCCAGCAGTAGACGGGAAACCGGGGAGCTGTTTTTT

d_gene: NA
v_gene: TRBV24-1
abundance: NA
j_gene: TRBJ2-3
CDR3aa: CATAGVGDTQYF
CDR3nt: TGTGCCACCGCAGGAGTAGGAGATACGCAGTATTTT